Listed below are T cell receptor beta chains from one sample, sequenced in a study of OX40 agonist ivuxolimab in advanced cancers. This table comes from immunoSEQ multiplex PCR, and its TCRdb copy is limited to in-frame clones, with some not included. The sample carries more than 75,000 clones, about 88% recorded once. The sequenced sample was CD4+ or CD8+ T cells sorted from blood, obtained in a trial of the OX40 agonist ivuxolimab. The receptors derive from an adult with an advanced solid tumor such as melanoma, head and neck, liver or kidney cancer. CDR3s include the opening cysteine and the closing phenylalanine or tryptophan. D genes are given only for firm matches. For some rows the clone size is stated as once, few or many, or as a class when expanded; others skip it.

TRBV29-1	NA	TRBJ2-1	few	TGCAGCGTTGGACCCCCTCGACGAACGGGGGTTCGGTACAATGAGCAGTTCTTC	CSVGPPRRTGVRYNEQFF
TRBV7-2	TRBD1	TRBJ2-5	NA	TGTGCCAGCAGCTTCCGGGACAGGGGATGGGGAGAGACCCAGTACTTC	CASSFRDRGWGETQYF
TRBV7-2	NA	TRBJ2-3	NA	TGTGCCAGCAGCCCTGACCATACGCAGTATTTT	CASSPDHTQYF
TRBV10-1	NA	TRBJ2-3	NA	TGCGCCAGCAGTGAGGGGGGGCGAACAGATACGCAGTATTTT	CASSEGGRTDTQYF
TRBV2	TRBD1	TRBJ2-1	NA	TGTGCCAGCAGCCCTGACAGGGCAGCCTACAATGAGCAGTTCTTC	CASSPDRAAYNEQFF
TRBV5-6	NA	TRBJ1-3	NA	TGTGCCAGCAGCTTCGGACAGTCCATATATTTT	CASSFGQSIYF
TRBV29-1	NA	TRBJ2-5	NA	TGCAGCGTTGGAAGCAGCCAAGAGACCCAGTACTTC	CSVGSSQETQYF
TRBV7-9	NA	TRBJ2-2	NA	TGTGCCAGCTGTTCCTACCCGAACACCGGGGAGCTGTTTTTT	CASCSYPNTGELFF
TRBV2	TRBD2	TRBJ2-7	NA	TGTGCCAGCAGGTTAGGGACTAGCGGGAGGCTTGAGCAGTACTTC	CASRLGTSGRLEQYF
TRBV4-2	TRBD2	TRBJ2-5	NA	TGTGCCAGCAGCCAAGAATCACGGGGGGGCGGGGAGACCCAGTACTTC	CASSQESRGGGETQYF
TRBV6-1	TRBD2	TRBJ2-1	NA	TGTGCCAGCGATGACGGGAGGGGTTTGTATGAGCAGTTCTTC	CASDDGRGLYEQFF
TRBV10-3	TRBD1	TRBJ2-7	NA	TGTGCCATCAGGGAGACCTTCACAGGGGGCTCCTACGAGCAGTACTTC	CAIRETFTGGSYEQYF
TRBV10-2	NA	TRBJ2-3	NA	TGCGCCAGCAGTGAGTCGACCAAAGATACGCAGTATTTT	CASSESTKDTQYF
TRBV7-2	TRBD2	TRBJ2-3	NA	TGTGCCAGCAGCTTAGCTTTCGCGGGAGGGAAAGATACGCAGTATTTT	CASSLAFAGGKDTQYF
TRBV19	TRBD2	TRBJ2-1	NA	TGTGCCAGTAGTATTGCGTCGGGAGGGGCCTACAATGAGCAGTTCTTC	CASSIASGGAYNEQFF